The 6 T cell receptor beta chains below all came from one sample that was sequenced in a study of blood T cell repertoires in COVID-19. Only in-frame clones appear in the TCRdb table, and some are missing; sequencing was by immunoSEQ multiplex PCR. The sample carries 200,000 or so clones, around 90% recorded once. Sequenced sample: peripheral blood. Every receptor here comes from a man in his fifties or sixties who had recovered from COVID-19.

In its sample, this clone was seen once. The rearrangement uses TRBV7-2 and TRBJ2-1, with TRBD1 identical over 8 bases. Trimming cost V 4 bases and J 7 bases; bases outside gene matches: 6. The length of the CDR3 is 14 residues. CDR1 is SGHTA and CDR2 is FQGNSA in the germline V gene. CDR3 in DNA: TGTGCCAGCAGCTGGCGGACAGGGCAAAATGAGCAGTTCTTC. Its translation is CASSWRTGQNEQFF.

The CDR3 region is CSASGGGPSEQFF. The CDR3 bases are TGCAGTGCCAGTGGGGGAGGGCCTAGTGAGCAGTTCTTC. The chain couples TRBV20-1 to TRBJ2-1; 7 bases line up with TRBD2. This CDR3 has 13 residues. The germline V gene encodes CDR1 DFQATT and CDR2 SNEGSKA (reference sequence). Trimming cost V 6 bases and J 9 bases; bases outside gene matches: 11.

The V call is TRBV6-1, the J call TRBJ2-5; TRBD1 matches at 8 bases. J lost 3 bases, V lost 6 bases, and 6 bases had no gene match. The CDR3 covers 14 residues. Germline lookup yields CDR1 MNHNS and CDR2 SASEGT. DNA of the CDR3: TGTGCCAGCAGACCAGGGGGCGGTGAAGAGACCCAGTACTTC. It is translated as CASRPGGGEETQYF.

The chain couples TRBV11-1 to TRBJ2-2, with 10 nucleotides matching TRBD2. The trim removed 2 bases at V and 5 bases at J, leaving 2 bases unmatched. This CDR3 is built from 15 residues. The germline V gene has CDR1 SGHAT and CDR2 FQDESV (reference sequence). CDR3 protein: CASSLSGRGTGELFF. The CDR3, as DNA: TGTGCCAGCAGCTTAAGCGGGAGGGGAACCGGGGAGCTGTTTTTT.

The V gene is TRBV28, the J gene TRBJ1-4, with 8 bases identical to TRBD1. Germline V CDR1 and CDR2: MDHEN, SYDVKM. Losses at the gene ends were 1 base for V and 6 bases for J; bases not matched to a gene: 4. The CDR3 is 15 amino acids. The chain's CDR3 is CASSLYAGGDEKLFF. In nucleotides, the CDR3 is TGTGCCAGCAGTTTATATGCAGGGGGCGATGAAAAACTGTTTTTT.

The V call is TRBV7-2, the J call TRBJ2-7, with unresolved D. Trimming left V 2 bases short and J 4 bases short, with 12 bases between. This CDR3 comprises 14 residues. Germline V gene data show CDR1 as SGHTA and CDR2 as FQGNSA. CDR3 DNA sequence: TGTGCCAGCAGCTTATCATTCATCGGGTACGAGCAGTACTTC. Its protein is CASSLSFIGYEQYF.